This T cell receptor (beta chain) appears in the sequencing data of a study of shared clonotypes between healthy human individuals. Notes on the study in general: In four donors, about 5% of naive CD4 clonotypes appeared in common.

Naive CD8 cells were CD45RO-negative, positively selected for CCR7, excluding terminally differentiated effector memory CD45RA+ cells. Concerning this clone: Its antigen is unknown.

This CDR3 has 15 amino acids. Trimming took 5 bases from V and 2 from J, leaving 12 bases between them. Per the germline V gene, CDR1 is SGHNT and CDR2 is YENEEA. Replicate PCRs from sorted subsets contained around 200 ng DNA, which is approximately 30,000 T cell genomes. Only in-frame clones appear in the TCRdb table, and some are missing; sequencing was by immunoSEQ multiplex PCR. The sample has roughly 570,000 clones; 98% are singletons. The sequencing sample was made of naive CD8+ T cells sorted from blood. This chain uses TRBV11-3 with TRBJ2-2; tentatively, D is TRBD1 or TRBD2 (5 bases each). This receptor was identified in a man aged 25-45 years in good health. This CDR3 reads CASSHPGSNTGELFF. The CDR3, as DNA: TGTGCCAGCAGCCACCCAGGGAGTAACACCGGGGAGCTGTTTTTT.